These 14 T cell receptor beta chains were sequenced from one sample in a study of blood T cell repertoires in COVID-19. Assay: immunoSEQ multiplex PCR; the TCRdb copy retains only in-frame clones and omits some. The sample shows 80,000 or so clones, approximately 89% of them seen only once. The sample comprised peripheral blood. The receptors were gathered from a man over 45 with acute or convalescent COVID-19.

The CDR3 spells CASSSQGQTNSPLHF. The CDR3 DNA reads TGTGCCAGCAGTTCCCAGGGACAGACTAATTCACCCCTCCACTTT. The chain recombines TRBV6-5 with TRBJ1-6; 7 nucleotides agree with TRBD1. With V trimmed by 4 bases and J by 6 bases, 6 bases remained unmatched. Germline V gives CDR1 MNHEY, CDR2 SVGAGI. The CDR3 has 15 residues.

This chain joins TRBV7-9 and TRBJ1-4; 8 bases line up with TRBD1. This CDR3 comprises 15 residues. Per the germline V gene, CDR1 is SEHNR and CDR2 is FQNEAQ (reference sequence). The V gene end was trimmed by 6 bases and the J gene end by 4 bases; junction bases not matched to a gene: 7. Here the CDR3 DNA reads TGTGCCAGCAGGCCCGGGACAGGCTATAATGAAAAACTGTTTTTT. This sequence encodes CASRPGTGYNEKLFF.

The gene calls are TRBV4-1 and TRBJ1-2; 9 nucleotides agree with TRBD1. Germline CDR1 reads MGHRA; CDR2 reads YSYEKL. Trimming removed 3 bases from V and 4 bases from J; junction bases left unmatched: 6. This CDR3 has 15 residues. The CDR3 loop is CASSQRQGGSYGYTF. CDR3 DNA: TGCGCCAGCAGCCAGAGACAGGGGGGGAGCTATGGCTACACCTTC.

V usage is TRBV6-2 or TRBV6-3 and J usage is TRBJ1-3; 7 bases are a match to TRBD1. V shed 4 bases, J shed 8 bases, and the junction held 11 bases outside the gene matches. The CDR3 loop spans 15 amino acids. Germline assignment: CDR1 MNHEY and CDR2 SVGEGT. The chain's CDR3 is CASSSTRRQGHTIYF. CDR3 coding DNA: TGTGCCAGCAGTTCGACCCGAAGACAGGGCCACACCATATATTTT.

This chain uses TRBV6-2 or TRBV6-3 with TRBJ2-1; the match to TRBD2 covers 8 bases. V lost 1 base and J lost 8; bases outside the gene matches: 13. This CDR3 is 17 amino acids long. Germline V lookup: CDR1 MNHEY, CDR2 SVGEGT. CDR3 nucleotides: TGTGCCAGCAGTTACTTTTCGTTTCGGACTAGCAGGGATGAGCAGTTCTTC. Protein: CASSYFSFRTSRDEQFF.

The rearrangement uses TRBV6-2 or TRBV6-3 and TRBJ2-7, with TRBD1 identical over 8 bases. In germline, CDR1 is MNHEY, CDR2 SVGEGT. Trimming at V came to 0 bases and at J to 2 bases, leaving 6 bases not matched to a gene. The CDR3 extends over 16 amino acids. CDR3 residues: CASSYSPDRGTYEQYV. In nucleotides, the CDR3 is TGTGCCAGCAGTTACTCTCCTGACAGGGGTACCTACGAGCAGTACGTC.

This chain connects TRBV2 to TRBJ2-5; 13 bases agree with TRBD2. CDR3 length equals 16 residues. J lost 1 base, V lost 6 bases, and 5 bases had no gene match. CDR1 SNHLY and CDR2 FYNNEI come from the germline V gene. The CDR3 region has the DNA TGTGCCAGCAGCACACTAGCGGGAGGGGTCCAAGAGACCCAGTACTTC. It translates to CASSTLAGGVQETQYF. Based on the CDR3 plus reference TRBV2 and TRBJ2-5, the full variable domain is EPEVTQTPSHQVTQMGQEVILRCVPISNHLYFYWYRQILGQKVEFLVSFYNNEISEKSEIFDDQFSVERPDGSNFTLKIRSTKLEDSAMYFCASSTLAGGVQETQYFGPGTRLLVL.

The chain combines TRBV9 with TRBJ2-1; TRBD2 might be the D (6 bases). The V end lost 4 bases, the J end lost 4 bases, and 18 bases lay between the germline ends. Germline V gives CDR1 SGDLS, CDR2 YYNGEE. CDR3 length: 16 amino acids. This CDR3 is CASSSRDFGIYNEQFF. The CDR3 coding sequence is TGTGCCAGCAGCTCCCGGGACTTTGGCATTTACAATGAGCAGTTCTTC.

V usage is TRBV6-2 or TRBV6-3 and J usage is TRBJ1-1; 7 nucleotides line up with TRBD1. The V and J ends lost 4 bases and 0 bases, in that order; junction bases with no gene match: 5. The CDR3 length is 15 residues. CDR1 and CDR2 (germline): MNHEY, SVGEGT. The CDR3 reads CASSSLTGLNTEAFF. The CDR3 DNA is TGTGCCAGCAGTTCCCTGACAGGGCTGAACACTGAAGCTTTCTTT.

V is TRBV5-5 and J is TRBJ2-7, with TRBD2 as a possible D gene (5 bases). CDR1 and CDR2 from the germline V gene are SGHKS and YYEKEE (reference sequence). The V gene lost 2 bases and the J gene lost 2 bases, with 11 bases spanning the gap. CDR3 length: 14 amino acids. CDR3 loop: CASSFNPEAYEQYV. The CDR3 bases are TGTGCCAGCAGCTTCAACCCGGAGGCCTACGAGCAGTACGTC.

This chain uses TRBV9 with TRBJ2-7, with 9 bases matching TRBD1. This CDR3 has 15 residues. The junction had 7 bases not matched to a gene; V was cut back by 3 bases and J by 3 bases. Germline V gene sequence: CDR1 SGDLS, CDR2 YYNGEE. This chain's CDR3 is CASSETGTGYYEQYF. The DNA for the CDR3 is TGTGCCAGCAGCGAAACCGGGACAGGGTACTACGAGCAGTACTTC.

The gene calls are TRBV7-9 and TRBJ2-3; D is possibly TRBD1 (6 bases). V lost 5 bases to trimming and J lost 0 bases, with 18 bases between them. Germline V lookup: CDR1 SEHNR, CDR2 FQNEAQ (reference sequence). The CDR3 is made up of 17 amino acids. For the CDR3, the DNA is TGTGCCAGCAGCCTCGATCAGGGGAATCCTAGCACAGATACGCAGTATTTT. This translates into CASSLDQGNPSTDTQYF.

The chain recombines TRBV7-9 with TRBJ2-5; 12 positions match TRBD1. J lost 3 bases, V lost 5 bases, and 4 bases had no gene match. The germline gives CDR1 SEHNR, CDR2 FQNEAQ (reference sequence). The CDR3 is 15 amino acids. The CDR3 here is CASSPGTGGKETQYF. The CDR3 DNA sequence: TGTGCCAGCAGCCCCGGGACAGGGGGCAAAGAGACCCAGTACTTC.

V is TRBV11-3 and J is TRBJ2-1; 11 bases are shared with TRBD2. V trimming: 5 bases; J trimming: 5 bases; junction bases outside the gene matches: 8. CDR3 length equals 16 residues. In germline, CDR1 is SGHNT, CDR2 YENEEA. CDR3 sequence reads: CASSRGGTSGNNEQFF. CDR3 coding DNA: TGTGCCAGCAGCCGGGGGGGGACTAGCGGAAACAATGAGCAGTTCTTC.